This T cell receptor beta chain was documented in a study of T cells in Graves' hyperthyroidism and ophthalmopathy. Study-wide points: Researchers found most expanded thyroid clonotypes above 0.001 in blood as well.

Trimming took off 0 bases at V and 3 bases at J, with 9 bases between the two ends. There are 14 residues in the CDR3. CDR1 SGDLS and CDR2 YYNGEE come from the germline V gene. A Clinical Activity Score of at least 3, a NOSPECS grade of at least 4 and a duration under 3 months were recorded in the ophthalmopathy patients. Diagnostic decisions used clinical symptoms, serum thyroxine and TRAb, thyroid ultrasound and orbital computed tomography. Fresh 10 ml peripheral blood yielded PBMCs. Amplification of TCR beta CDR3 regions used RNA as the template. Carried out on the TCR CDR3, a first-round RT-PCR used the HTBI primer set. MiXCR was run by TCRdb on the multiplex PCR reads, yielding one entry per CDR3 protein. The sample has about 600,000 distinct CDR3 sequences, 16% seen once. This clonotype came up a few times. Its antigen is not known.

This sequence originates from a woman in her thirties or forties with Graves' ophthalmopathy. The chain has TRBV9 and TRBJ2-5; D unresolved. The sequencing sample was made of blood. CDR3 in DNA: TGTGCCAGCAGCGTAGCTGTAGGGAAAGAGACCCAGTACTTC. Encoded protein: CASSVAVGKETQYF.